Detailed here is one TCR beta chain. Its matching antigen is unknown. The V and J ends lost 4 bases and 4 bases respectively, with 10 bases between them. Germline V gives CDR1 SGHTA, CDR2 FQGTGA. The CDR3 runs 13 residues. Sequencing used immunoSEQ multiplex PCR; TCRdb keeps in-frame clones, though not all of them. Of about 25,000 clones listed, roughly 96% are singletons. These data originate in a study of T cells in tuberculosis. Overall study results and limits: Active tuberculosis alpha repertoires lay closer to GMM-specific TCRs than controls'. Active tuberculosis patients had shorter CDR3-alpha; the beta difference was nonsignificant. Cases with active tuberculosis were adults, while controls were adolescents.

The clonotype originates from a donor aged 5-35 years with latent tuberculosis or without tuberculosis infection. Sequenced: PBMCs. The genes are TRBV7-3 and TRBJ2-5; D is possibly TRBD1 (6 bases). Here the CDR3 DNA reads TGTGCCAGCAGCTGGGGACATCCAGAGACCCAGTACTTC. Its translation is CASSWGHPETQYF.